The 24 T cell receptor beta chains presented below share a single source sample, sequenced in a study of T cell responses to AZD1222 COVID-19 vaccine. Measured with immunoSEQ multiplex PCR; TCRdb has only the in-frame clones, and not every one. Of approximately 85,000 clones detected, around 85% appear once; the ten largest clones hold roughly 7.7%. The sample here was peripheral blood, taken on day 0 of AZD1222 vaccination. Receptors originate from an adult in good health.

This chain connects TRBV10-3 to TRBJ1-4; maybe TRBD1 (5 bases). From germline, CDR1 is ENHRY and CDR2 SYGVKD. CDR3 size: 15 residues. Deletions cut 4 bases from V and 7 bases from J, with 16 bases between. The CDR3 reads CAISVRRGGSEKLFF. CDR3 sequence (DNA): TGTGCCATCAGTGTGAGAAGGGGCGGGAGTGAAAAACTGTTTTTT.

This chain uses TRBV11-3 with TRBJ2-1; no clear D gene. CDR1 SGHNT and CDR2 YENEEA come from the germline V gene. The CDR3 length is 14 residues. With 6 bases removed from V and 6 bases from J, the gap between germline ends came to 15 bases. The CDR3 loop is CASSSLGSRNEQFF. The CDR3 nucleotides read TGTGCCAGCAGTTCCCTAGGTAGCCGCAATGAGCAGTTCTTC.

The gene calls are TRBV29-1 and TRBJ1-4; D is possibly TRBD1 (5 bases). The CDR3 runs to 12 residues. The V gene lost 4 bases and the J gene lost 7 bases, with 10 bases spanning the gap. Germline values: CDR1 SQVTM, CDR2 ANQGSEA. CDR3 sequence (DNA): TGCAGCGTTGTGCAGGGTCGTGAAAAACTGTTTTTT. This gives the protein CSVVQGREKLFF.

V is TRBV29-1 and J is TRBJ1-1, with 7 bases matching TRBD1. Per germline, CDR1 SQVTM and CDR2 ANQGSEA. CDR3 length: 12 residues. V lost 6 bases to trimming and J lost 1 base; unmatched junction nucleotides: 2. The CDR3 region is CSVQGTNTEAFF. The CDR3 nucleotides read TGCAGCGTACAGGGGACGAACACTGAAGCTTTCTTT.

In DNA, the CDR3 is TGCGCCAGCAGCCAAGGTAGCCCCTCTGGAAACACCATATATTTT. It translates to CASSQGSPSGNTIYF. The chain employs TRBV4-3 and TRBJ1-3; the D is unclear. CDR1 is LGHNA and CDR2 is YSLEER in the germline V gene. The CDR3 extends over 15 amino acids. V was shortened by 1 base and J by 0 bases, with 7 bases between the two germline ends.

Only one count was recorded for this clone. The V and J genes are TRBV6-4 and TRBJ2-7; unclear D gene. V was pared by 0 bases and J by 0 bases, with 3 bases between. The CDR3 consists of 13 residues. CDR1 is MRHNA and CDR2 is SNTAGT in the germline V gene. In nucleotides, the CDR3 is TGTGCCAGCAGTGACTCGACCTCCTACGAGCAGTACTTC. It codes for CASSDSTSYEQYF.

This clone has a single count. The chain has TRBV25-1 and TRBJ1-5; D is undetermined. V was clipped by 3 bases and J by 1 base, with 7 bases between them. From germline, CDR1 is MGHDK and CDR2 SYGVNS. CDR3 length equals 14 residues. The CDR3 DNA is TGTGCCAGCAGTGATGGCAGGAGCAATCAGCCCCAGCATTTT. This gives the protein CASSDGRSNQPQHF. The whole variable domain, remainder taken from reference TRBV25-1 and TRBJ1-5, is EADIYQTPRYLVIGTGKKITLECSQTMGHDKMYWYQQDPGMELHLIHYSYGVNSTEKGDLSSESTVSRIRTEHFPLTLESARPSHTSQYLCASSDGRSNQPQHFGDGTRLSIL.

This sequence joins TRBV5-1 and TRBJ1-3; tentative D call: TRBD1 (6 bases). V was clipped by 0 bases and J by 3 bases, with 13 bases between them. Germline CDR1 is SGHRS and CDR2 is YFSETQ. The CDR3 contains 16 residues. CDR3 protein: CASSLGVRGIGNTIYF. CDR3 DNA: TGCGCCAGCAGCTTGGGGGTCAGGGGAATTGGAAACACCATATATTTT. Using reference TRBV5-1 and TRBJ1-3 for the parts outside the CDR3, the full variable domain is KAGVTQTPRYLIKTRGQQVTLSCSPISGHRSVSWYQQTPGQGLQFLFEYFSETQRNKGNFPGRFSGRQFSNSRSEMNVSTLELGDSALYLCASSLGVRGIGNTIYFGEGSWLTVV.

In DNA, the CDR3 is TGCGCCAGCAGTGAGGTGACAGGGAGGAATCAGCCCCAGCATTTT. It encodes CASSEVTGRNQPQHF. V usage is TRBV10-2 and J usage is TRBJ1-5, with TRBD1 identical over 7 bases. The CDR3 covers 15 residues. V gave up 2 bases and J gave up 4 bases; unmatched junction bases: 5. CDR1 and CDR2 (germline): WSHSY, SAAADI.

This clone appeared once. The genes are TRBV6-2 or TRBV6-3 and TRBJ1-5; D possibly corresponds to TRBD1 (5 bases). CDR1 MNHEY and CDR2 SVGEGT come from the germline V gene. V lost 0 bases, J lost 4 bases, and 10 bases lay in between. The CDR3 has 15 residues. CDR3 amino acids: CASSYSAGRNQPQHF. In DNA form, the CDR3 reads TGTGCCAGCAGTTACTCGGCAGGGCGGAATCAGCCCCAGCATTTT.

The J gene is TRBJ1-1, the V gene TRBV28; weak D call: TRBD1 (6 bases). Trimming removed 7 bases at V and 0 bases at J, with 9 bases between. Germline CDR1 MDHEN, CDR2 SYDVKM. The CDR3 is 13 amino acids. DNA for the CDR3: TGTGCCAGCACAAACAGGGTGAACACTGAAGCTTTCTTT. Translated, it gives CASTNRVNTEAFF.

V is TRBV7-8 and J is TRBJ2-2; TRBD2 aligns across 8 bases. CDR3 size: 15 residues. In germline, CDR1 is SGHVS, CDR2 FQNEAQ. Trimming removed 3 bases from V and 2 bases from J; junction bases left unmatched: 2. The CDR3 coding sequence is TGTGCCAGCAGCTTGGCGGGGGGCAACACCGGGGAGCTGTTTTTT. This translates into CASSLAGGNTGELFF. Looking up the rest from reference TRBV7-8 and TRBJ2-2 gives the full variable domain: GAGVSQSPRYKVAKRGQDVALRCDPISGHVSLFWYQQALGQGPEFLTYFQNEAQLDKSGLPSDRFFAERPEGSVSTLKIQRTQQEDSAVYLCASSLAGGNTGELFFGEGSRLTVL.

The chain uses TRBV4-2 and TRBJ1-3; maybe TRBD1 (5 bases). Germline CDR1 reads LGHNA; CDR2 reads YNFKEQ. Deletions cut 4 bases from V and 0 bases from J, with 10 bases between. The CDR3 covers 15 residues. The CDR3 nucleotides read TGTGCCAGCAGCCCGGGGCGGAGCTCTGGAAACACCATATATTTT. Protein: CASSPGRSSGNTIYF.

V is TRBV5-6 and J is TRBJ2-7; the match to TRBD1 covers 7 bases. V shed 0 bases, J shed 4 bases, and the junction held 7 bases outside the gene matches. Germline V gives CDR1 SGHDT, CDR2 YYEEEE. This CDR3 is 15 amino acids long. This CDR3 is CASSLAAGGRYEQYF. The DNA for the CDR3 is TGTGCCAGCAGCTTGGCGGCAGGGGGTAGGTACGAGCAGTACTTC.

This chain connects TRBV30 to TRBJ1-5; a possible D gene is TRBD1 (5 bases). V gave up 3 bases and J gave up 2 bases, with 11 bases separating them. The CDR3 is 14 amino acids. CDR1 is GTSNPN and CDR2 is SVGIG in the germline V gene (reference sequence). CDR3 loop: CAWRGWGGNQPQHF. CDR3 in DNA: TGTGCCTGGAGGGGATGGGGGGGCAATCAGCCCCAGCATTTT.

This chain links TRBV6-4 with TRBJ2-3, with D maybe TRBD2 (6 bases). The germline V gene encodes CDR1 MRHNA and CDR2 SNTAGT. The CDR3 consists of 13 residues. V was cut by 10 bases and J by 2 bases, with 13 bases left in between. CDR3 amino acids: CATSPGDTDTQYF. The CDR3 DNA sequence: TGTGCCACCTCACCGGGGGACACAGATACGCAGTATTTT.

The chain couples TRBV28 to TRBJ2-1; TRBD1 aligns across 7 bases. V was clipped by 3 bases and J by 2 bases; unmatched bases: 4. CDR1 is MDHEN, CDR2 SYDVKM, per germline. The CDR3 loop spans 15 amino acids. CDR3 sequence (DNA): TGTGCCAGCAGTTTGAGAGACAGGGCCTACAATGAGCAGTTCTTC. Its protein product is CASSLRDRAYNEQFF.

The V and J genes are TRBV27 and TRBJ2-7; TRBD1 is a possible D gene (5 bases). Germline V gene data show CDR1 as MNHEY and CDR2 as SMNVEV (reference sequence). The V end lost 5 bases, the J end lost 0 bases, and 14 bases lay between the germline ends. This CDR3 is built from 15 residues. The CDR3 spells CASSDPTASSYEQYF. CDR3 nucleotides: TGTGCCAGCAGTGACCCGACAGCATCCTCCTACGAGCAGTACTTC.

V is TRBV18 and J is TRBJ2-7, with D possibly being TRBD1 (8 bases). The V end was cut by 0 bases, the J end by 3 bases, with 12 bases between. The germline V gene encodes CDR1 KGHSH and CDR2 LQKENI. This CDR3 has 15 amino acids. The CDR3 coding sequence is TGTGCCAGCTCACCACCACAGGGGGGGGGCTACGAGCAGTACTTC. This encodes CASSPPQGGGYEQYF.

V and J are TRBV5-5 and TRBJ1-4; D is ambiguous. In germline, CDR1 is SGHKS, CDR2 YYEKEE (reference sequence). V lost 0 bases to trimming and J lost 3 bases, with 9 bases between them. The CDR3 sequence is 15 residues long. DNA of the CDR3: TGTGCCAGCAGCTTGGTCCGGGGTGCTAATGAAAAACTGTTTTTT. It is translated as CASSLVRGANEKLFF.

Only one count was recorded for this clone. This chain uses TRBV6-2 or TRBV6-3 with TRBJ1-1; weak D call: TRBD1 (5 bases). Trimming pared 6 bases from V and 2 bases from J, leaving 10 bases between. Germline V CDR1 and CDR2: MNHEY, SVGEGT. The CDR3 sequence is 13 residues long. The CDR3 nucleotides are TGTGCCAGCAGCCGGACACTCAACACTGAAGCTTTCTTT. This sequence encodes CASSRTLNTEAFF.

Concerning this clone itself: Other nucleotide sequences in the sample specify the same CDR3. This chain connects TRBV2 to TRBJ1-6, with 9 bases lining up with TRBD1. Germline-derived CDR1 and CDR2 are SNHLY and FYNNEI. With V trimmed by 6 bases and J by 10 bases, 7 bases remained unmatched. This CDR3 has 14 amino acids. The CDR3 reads CASSEQGQGSPLHF. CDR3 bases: TGTGCCAGCAGCGAACAGGGACAGGGATCACCCCTCCACTTT.

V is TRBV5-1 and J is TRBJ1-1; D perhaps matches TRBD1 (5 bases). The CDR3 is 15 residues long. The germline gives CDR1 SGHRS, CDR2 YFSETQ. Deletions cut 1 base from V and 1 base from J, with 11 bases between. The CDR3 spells CASSLQDTPNTEAFF. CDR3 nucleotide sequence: TGCGCCAGCAGCTTGCAGGACACTCCGAACACTGAAGCTTTCTTT.

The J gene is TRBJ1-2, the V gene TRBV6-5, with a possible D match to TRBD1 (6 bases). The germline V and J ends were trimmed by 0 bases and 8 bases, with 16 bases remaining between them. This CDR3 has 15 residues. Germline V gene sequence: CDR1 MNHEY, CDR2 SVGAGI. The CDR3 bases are TGTGCCAGCAGTTACTCGACTTGGGGACAATACGGCTACACCTTC. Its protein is CASSYSTWGQYGYTF.